The 24 T cell receptor beta chains given below trace back to one sample, sequenced in a study of blood T cell repertoires in COVID-19. Assay used: immunoSEQ multiplex PCR; TCRdb lists only in-frame clones, some missing. This sample has about 240,000 clones, with approximately 84% found just once. Sequenced material: PBMCs or T cells enriched from blood (not recorded which). The receptors derive from a woman aged 40 to 49 with acute COVID-19.

This clone was counted only a few times. The chain has TRBV4-1 and TRBJ2-1, with TRBD2 as a possible D gene (6 bases). V was trimmed by 4 bases and J by 2 bases, leaving 12 bases between them. This CDR3 comprises 15 residues. Germline lookup yields CDR1 MGHRA and CDR2 YSYEKL. CDR3 nucleotides: TGCGCCAGCAGCCCCACGCTAGCGACCTACAATGAGCAGTTCTTC. Amino acids: CASSPTLATYNEQFF.

This clone was detected once. The J gene is TRBJ2-2, the V gene TRBV5-6; D remains ambiguous. The CDR3 extends over 16 amino acids. The V end lost 3 bases, the J end lost 2 bases, and 14 bases lay between the germline ends. Germline CDR1 is SGHDT and CDR2 is YYEEEE. The CDR3 nucleotides are TGTGCCAGCAGCTCCAATCACCGACTCAACACCGGGGAGCTGTTTTTT. This translates into CASSSNHRLNTGELFF.

The rearrangement joins TRBV2 to TRBJ2-7, with unresolved D. Trimming cost V 4 bases and J 1 base, with 11 bases left between them. The CDR3 length is 14 residues. Per germline, CDR1 SNHLY and CDR2 FYNNEI. The CDR3, as DNA: TGTGCCAGCAGTGTTTTGGGCCGTTCCTACGAGCAGTACTTC. Translating it yields CASSVLGRSYEQYF.

This clone was found a few times. The chain uses TRBV5-4 and TRBJ1-4; D is perhaps TRBD1 (5 bases). Trimming left V 1 base short and J 7 bases short, with 5 bases between. The CDR3 spans 12 residues. Germline CDR1 reads SGHNT; CDR2 reads YYREEE (reference sequence). The chain's CDR3 is CASSLRGEKLFF. The CDR3 coding sequence is TGTGCCAGCAGCTTGAGGGGTGAAAAACTGTTTTTT.

This rearrangement joins TRBV3-1 (or the pseudogene TRBV3-2) to TRBJ1-2; D perhaps matches TRBD1 (5 bases). V shed 4 bases and J shed 11 bases, with 20 bases lying between them. This CDR3 is built from 14 residues. Germline CDR1 LGHDT, CDR2 YNNKEL (reference sequence). The CDR3: CASSPPLRTPRYTF. CDR3 DNA: TGTGCCAGCAGCCCCCCGCTAAGGACACCTCGATACACCTTC.

This chain joins TRBV24-1 and TRBJ2-1, with TRBD2 identical over 12 bases. CDR3 size: 16 residues. J lost 5 bases, V lost 4 bases, and 5 bases had no gene match. Germline CDR1 and CDR2: KGHDR and SFDVKD. The CDR3, as DNA: TGTGCCACCAGTGACGCTAGCGGGAGGGCACACAATGAGCAGTTCTTC. Residues: CATSDASGRAHNEQFF.

V and J are TRBV5-1 and TRBJ2-3; TRBD2 aligns across 11 bases. The CDR3 runs to 16 residues. V was pared by 4 bases and J by 4 bases, with 8 bases of the junction left unmatched. The germline gives CDR1 SGHRS, CDR2 YFSETQ. CDR3 nucleotides: TGCGCCAGCAGCAGAATGACTAGCGGGAAGTCAGATACGCAGTATTTT. Its protein is CASSRMTSGKSDTQYF.

The chain couples TRBV19 to TRBJ2-1; 7 bases line up with TRBD2. The CDR3 totals 15 residues. The V gene's germline CDR1 is LNHDA and CDR2 SQIVND (reference sequence). V lost 5 bases, J lost 1 base, and 5 bases stayed unmatched. The CDR3 here is CASSRLAFSYNEQFF. The CDR3 DNA is TGTGCCAGTAGTCGACTAGCTTTTTCCTACAATGAGCAGTTCTTC.

This CDR3 reads CASSLPGQGDQETQYF. CDR3 nucleotides: TGTGCCAGCAGCTTACCGGGACAGGGGGACCAAGAGACCCAGTACTTC. The chain uses TRBV5-4 and TRBJ2-5; TRBD1 matches at 11 bases. The CDR3 is made up of 16 amino acids. Germline V gives CDR1 SGHNT, CDR2 YYREEE (reference sequence). The J segment lost 0 bases and the V segment lost 2 bases, leaving 3 bases of the junction unmatched.

This chain joins TRBV5-1 and TRBJ1-1, with D hard to call. From germline, CDR1 is SGHRS and CDR2 YFSETQ. This CDR3 is built from 15 residues. V lost 0 bases and J lost 9, with 18 bases in between. CDR3 DNA sequence: TGCGCCAGCAGCTTGGTCGGCACAACCGAAGACAAAGCTTTCTTT. Protein sequence: CASSLVGTTEDKAFF. Full variable domain (outside the CDR3, taken from reference TRBV5-1 and TRBJ1-1): KAGVTQTPRYLIKTRGQQVTLSCSPISGHRSVSWYQQTPGQGLQFLFEYFSETQRNKGNFPGRFSGRQFSNSRSEMNVSTLELGDSALYLCASSLVGTTEDKAFFGQGTRLTVV.

The rearrangement links TRBV6-1 to TRBJ1-2, with 10 bases lining up with TRBD1. CDR1 and CDR2 (germline): MNHNS, SASEGT. The CDR3 has 15 amino acids. Trimming at V came to 2 bases and at J to 3 bases, leaving 3 bases not matched to a gene. CDR3 loop: CASSESTGGYYGYTF. In DNA form, the CDR3 reads TGTGCCAGCAGTGAATCGACAGGGGGCTACTATGGCTACACCTTC.

The V and J genes are TRBV24-1 and TRBJ2-2; D possibly corresponds to TRBD2 (6 bases). Germline V gene data show CDR1 as KGHDR and CDR2 as SFDVKD. This CDR3 is 14 amino acids long. V lost 6 bases to trimming and J lost 6 bases, with 13 bases between them. The CDR3 loop is CATSKAGRSGELFF. CDR3 DNA: TGTGCCACCAGTAAGGCAGGGAGGTCCGGGGAGCTGTTTTTT.

The sample holds one count of this clone. The chain combines TRBV14 with TRBJ2-1; no clear D gene. There are 13 residues in the CDR3. The germline V and J ends were trimmed by 6 bases and 9 bases, with 15 bases remaining between them. CDR1 is SGHDN, CDR2 FVKESK, per germline. The CDR3 region has the DNA TGTGCCAGCAGACAACTCTCTAGTAGTGAGCAGTTCTTC. Protein product: CASRQLSSSEQFF.

This chain connects TRBV11-2 to TRBJ1-5; 8 bases align to TRBD1. Germline lookup yields CDR1 SGHAT and CDR2 FQNNGV. J gave up 8 bases and V 5 bases, and 8 bases lay outside the gene matches. The CDR3 has 14 residues. CDR3 protein: CASSRDRFSEPQHF. CDR3 DNA sequence: TGTGCCAGCAGCCGGGACAGGTTTTCGGAGCCCCAGCATTTT.

The rearrangement links TRBV6-5 to TRBJ1-2; D remains unclear. The CDR3 totals 13 residues. The V end lost 7 bases, the J end lost 2 bases, and 11 bases lay between the germline ends. Per germline, CDR1 MNHEY and CDR2 SVGAGI. CDR3 coding DNA: TGTGCCAGCACCCCCAGGTGGAACTATGGCTACACCTTC. This encodes CASTPRWNYGYTF.

The chain joins TRBV5-6 to TRBJ2-3, with 7 positions matching TRBD1. After removal of 4 bases from V and 4 bases from J, the junction contained 9 bases not matched to a gene. The CDR3 runs to 15 residues. Per germline, CDR1 SGHDT and CDR2 YYEEEE. In DNA, the CDR3 is TGTGCCAGCAGCCCTGCTCACAGGGGATCAGATACGCAGTATTTT. Its translation is CASSPAHRGSDTQYF. Looking up the rest from reference TRBV5-6 and TRBJ2-3 gives the full variable domain: DAGVTQSPTHLIKTRGQQVTLRCSPKSGHDTVSWYQQALGQGPQFIFQYYEEEERQRGNFPDRFSGHQFPNYSSELNVNALLLGDSALYLCASSPAHRGSDTQYFGPGTRLTVL.

The chain uses TRBV27 and TRBJ1-2; D is uncertain. V was trimmed by 1 base and J by 7 bases, leaving 10 bases between them. The germline CDR1 and CDR2 sequences are MNHEY and SMNVEV (reference sequence). The CDR3 extends over 13 amino acids. The CDR3: CASSLWAGGGYTF. CDR3 bases: TGTGCCAGCAGTTTATGGGCCGGAGGTGGCTACACCTTC.

This clone appeared many times. V and J are TRBV2 and TRBJ1-5; 7 bases are shared with TRBD1. The CDR3 runs 16 residues. Germline V gene sequence: CDR1 SNHLY, CDR2 FYNNEI. J lost 5 bases, V lost 5 bases, and 12 bases had no gene match. The CDR3 DNA sequence: TGTGCCAGCAGTCCGGGTTCTAGGGGGCCCGATCAGCCCCAGCATTTT. It translates to CASSPGSRGPDQPQHF.

As DNA, the CDR3 is TGCAGTGCTAGTGCTCGGGATCAAAAACTGTTTTTT. Encoded protein: CSASARDQKLFF. The chain employs TRBV20-1 and TRBJ1-4; D is ambiguous. Between the trimmed V and J ends, which lost 3 bases and 9 bases, there was a span of 11 bases. The CDR3 length is 12 residues. CDR1 is DFQATT, CDR2 SNEGSKA, per germline (reference sequence).

CDR3 sequence (DNA): TGTGCCAGCAACGATAAACTAGCCGGGACCGCAGAAAATGAGCAGTTCTTC. It encodes CASNDKLAGTAENEQFF. J is TRBJ2-1 and V is TRBV7-9, with D perhaps TRBD2 (6 bases). Germline V gene lookup returns CDR1 SEHNR and CDR2 FQNEAQ (reference sequence). The V end was cut by 7 bases, the J end by 7 bases, with 26 bases between. CDR3 length: 17 residues.

The genes are TRBV9 and TRBJ2-5; 7 nucleotides line up with TRBD1. Germline trimming cut 3 bases from V and 6 bases from J; bases unmatched to any gene: 5. The CDR3 consists of 13 residues. Germline lookup yields CDR1 SGDLS and CDR2 YYNGEE. CDR3 in DNA: TGTGCCAGCAGCGAACAGGGGTCGCAGACCCAGTACTTC. The encoded protein is CASSEQGSQTQYF.

The chain recombines TRBV9 with TRBJ2-1; D is possibly TRBD2 (5 bases). The germline CDR1 and CDR2 sequences are SGDLS and YYNGEE. V shed 0 bases and J shed 8 bases, with 21 bases lying between them. The CDR3 is 17 amino acids. CDR3 DNA sequence: TGTGCCAGCAGCGTAGACGCCCTAGCCAACCCTTTTGATGAGCAGTTCTTC. Translation gives CASSVDALANPFDEQFF.

The chain couples TRBV30 to TRBJ2-6; 8 nucleotides agree with TRBD1. The CDR3 is made up of 15 amino acids. The J segment lost 0 bases and the V segment lost 3 bases, leaving 1 base of the junction unmatched. CDR1 is GTSNPN, CDR2 SVGIG, per germline (reference sequence). The CDR3 region is CAWRGTGSGANVLTF. CDR3 DNA: TGTGCCTGGAGAGGGACAGGCTCTGGGGCCAACGTCCTGACTTTC. Full variable domain (outside the CDR3, taken from reference TRBV30 and TRBJ2-6): SQTIHQWPATLVQPVGSPLSLECTVEGTSNPNLYWYRQAAGRGLQLLFYSVGIGQISSEVPQNLSASRPQDRQFILSSKKLLLSDSGFYLCAWRGTGSGANVLTFGAGSRLTVL.

As to this clone: An end of the junction does not agree with germline; a read error may underlie this. The rearrangement links TRBV18 to TRBJ2-7, with a tentative D call TRBD2 (5 bases). The CDR3 runs to 12 residues. Germline loops: CDR1 KGHSH, CDR2 LQKENI. CDR3 region: CASSPEEAGKDF. For the CDR3, the DNA is TGTGCCAGCTCACCAGAAGAGGCCGGGAAAGACTTC.